The rows below give T cell receptor beta chains drawn from one sample of a study of vaccination effects on CD4 cells after COVID-19. These receptors' antigens are unknown. Clones were sequenced by immunoSEQ multiplex PCR, and TCRdb holds only the in-frame ones, with some missing. The data contain tens of thousands of clones, approximately 77% of them seen just once; the ten biggest clones take up about 2%. The specimen was CD4+ T cells from PBMCs cultured without peptide, collected before COVID-19 vaccination. Every receptor here comes from a human donor who received a COVID-19 vaccine. Each CDR3 is given with its conserved first and last residue. Fields, in order: V gene, clone size, J gene, D gene, CDR3 protein, CDR3 DNA. The D gene is left open where the match is weak. Some rows mark clone size as missing; the rest say once, few, many or name a class of expanded clone.

>TRBV20-1|-|TRBJ1-2|-
CSARTYGYTF
TGCAGTGCTAGGACGTATGGCTACACCTTC
>TRBV3-1/TRBV3-2|-|TRBJ1-4|TRBD1
CASSLRGREEKLFF
TGTGCCAGCAGCCTCAGGGGGCGCGAGGAAAAACTGTTTTTT
>TRBV9|-|TRBJ1-2|-
CASSVDVGTGYTF
TGTGCCAGCAGCGTAGACGTAGGGACGGGCTACACCTTC
>TRBV18|-|TRBJ2-6|-
CASSWALDSSGANVLTF
TGTGCCAGCTCATGGGCACTCGATTCCTCTGGGGCCAACGTCCTGACTTTC
>TRBV28|-|TRBJ2-2|TRBD2
CASSFQAETGGLFF
TGTGCCAGCAGTTTTCAGGCCGAGACGGGGGGGCTGTTTTTT
>TRBV12-3/TRBV12-4|few|TRBJ1-2|-
CASSFEGYGYTF
TGTGCCAGCAGTTTTGAGGGATATGGCTACACCTTC
>TRBV6-5|-|TRBJ1-5|-
CASTAVSNQPQHF
TGTGCCAGCACGGCGGTTAGCAATCAGCCCCAGCATTTT
>TRBV24-1|-|TRBJ2-2|-
CATSGYPQGDYNTGELFF
TGTGCCACCAGTGGCTACCCACAGGGGGACTATAACACCGGGGAGCTGTTTTTT
>TRBV18|once|TRBJ2-5|-
CASSSYREETQYF
TGTGCCAGCTCATCTTACAGAGAAGAGACCCAGTACTTC
>TRBV7-3|-|TRBJ1-6|-
CASSLTGVGNSPLHF
TGTGCCAGCAGCTTAACGGGGGTAGGAAATTCACCCCTCCACTTT
>TRBV5-5|-|TRBJ1-2|TRBD1
CASSAGQGANYGYTF
TGTGCCAGCAGCGCGGGACAGGGGGCGAACTATGGCTACACCTTC
>TRBV5-1|once|TRBJ1-6|TRBD1
CASSRQGDNSPLHF
TGCGCCAGCAGCCGACAGGGTGATAATTCACCCCTCCACTTT
>TRBV29-1|once|TRBJ2-1|TRBD1
CSALAQGAVYEQFF
TGCAGCGCCCTGGCACAGGGGGCCGTGTATGAGCAGTTCTTC
>TRBV28|-|TRBJ1-2|-
CASSFSQGANYGYTF
TGTGCCAGCAGTTTCAGCCAGGGAGCTAACTATGGCTACACCTTC
>TRBV9|-|TRBJ2-1|-
CASSPRRANEQFF
TGTGCCAGCAGCCCCCGAAGGGCCAATGAGCAGTTCTTC
>TRBV18|-|TRBJ2-5|TRBD1
CASSHLRAGGVQATMGETQYF
TGTGCCAGCTCGCACCTGAGGGCAGGGGGCGTCCAGGCGACTATGGGGGAGACCCAGTACTTC
>TRBV24-1|once|TRBJ1-5|-
CATSDPRVNNQPQHF
TGTGCCACCAGTGATCCTCGGGTCAATAATCAGCCCCAGCATTTT
>TRBV28|-|TRBJ2-3|-
CASSLGGGEADTQYF
TGTGCCAGCAGTTTAGGAGGGGGCGAGGCAGATACGCAGTATTTT
>TRBV5-1|-|TRBJ2-1|TRBD2
CASSSGGGPIYNEQFF
TGCGCCAGCAGCTCCGGGGGGGGCCCGATTTACAATGAGCAGTTCTTC
>TRBV24-1|-|TRBJ2-2|TRBD1
CATSSPGQGDAGELFF
TGTGCCACCAGTTCTCCGGGACAGGGGGACGCCGGGGAGCTGTTTTTT
>TRBV5-4|-|TRBJ2-2|TRBD1
CASNPPGQLNTGELFF
TGTGCCAGCAACCCGCCGGGACAGCTGAACACCGGGGAGCTGTTTTTT
>TRBV2|-|TRBJ1-2|TRBD1
CASSDRTGRGYGYTF
TGTGCCAGCTCGGACCGGACAGGGAGAGGGTATGGCTACACCTTC